This T cell receptor beta chain was captured by sequencing in a study of OX40 agonist ivuxolimab in advanced cancers. General study findings and limits: CD8+ T cells showed, on average, more clonal expansion than CD4+ cells. At doses 0.1 to 3.0 mg/kg, CD4+ and CD8+ clones expanded. The antigens recognized by the expanded peripheral T cells, that is their antigen specificity, were not determined.

In germline, CDR1 is SEHNR, CDR2 FQNEAQ (reference sequence). This CDR3 contains 15 residues. Trimming took 1 base from V and 6 from J, leaving 14 bases between them. Profiling relied on immunoSEQ multiplex PCR, and the TCRdb table lists in-frame clones only, not all of them. The sample yields about 58,000 clones, roughly 83% seen once. Patients were ruled out by autoimmune disease history or systemic immunosuppression. Details on this clone: The target antigen is unknown.

This sequence originates from an adult with an advanced solid tumor such as melanoma, head and neck, liver or kidney cancer. Sample: CD4+ or CD8+ T cells sorted from blood, taken in a trial of the OX40 agonist ivuxolimab. This chain uses TRBV7-9 with TRBJ2-3; D remains unclear. The CDR3 spells CASSLDGNYRDTQYF. As DNA, the CDR3 is TGTGCCAGCAGCTTAGATGGGAACTACCGCGATACGCAGTATTTT. The complete variable domain, with remaining parts taken from reference TRBV7-9 and TRBJ2-3, reads DTGVSQNPRHKITKRGQNVTFRCDPISEHNRLYWYRQTLGQGPEFLTYFQNEAQLEKSRLLSDRFSAERPKGSFSTLEIQRTEQGDSAMYLCASSLDGNYRDTQYFGPGTRLTVL.